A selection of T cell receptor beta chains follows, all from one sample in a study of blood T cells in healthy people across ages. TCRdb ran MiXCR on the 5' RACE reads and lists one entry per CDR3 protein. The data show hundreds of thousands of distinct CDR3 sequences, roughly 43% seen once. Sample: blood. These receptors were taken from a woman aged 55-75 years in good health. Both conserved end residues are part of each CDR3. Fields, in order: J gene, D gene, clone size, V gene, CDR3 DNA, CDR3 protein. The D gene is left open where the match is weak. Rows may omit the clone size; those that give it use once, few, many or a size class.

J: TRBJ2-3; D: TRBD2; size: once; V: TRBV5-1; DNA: TGCGCCAGCAGGAAAAGGGGACTAGCAACAGATACGCAGTATTTT; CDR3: CASRKRGLATDTQYF
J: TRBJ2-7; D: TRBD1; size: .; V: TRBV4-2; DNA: TGTGCCAGCAGCCAAGATTCAGACAGGGGTTGGGACTCCTACGAGCAGTACTTC; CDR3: CASSQDSDRGWDSYEQYF
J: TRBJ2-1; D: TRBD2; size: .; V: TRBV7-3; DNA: TGTGCCAGCAGCTTAATGGCTAGCGGGTACAATGAGCAGTTCTTC; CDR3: CASSLMASGYNEQFF
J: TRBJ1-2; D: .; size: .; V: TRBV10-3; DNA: TGTGCCATCAGTGAGATCGGGGGCGACTATGGCTACACCTTC; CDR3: CAISEIGGDYGYTF
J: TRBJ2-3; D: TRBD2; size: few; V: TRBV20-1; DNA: TGCAGTGCTCCGGGACTAGCGGGAGGCGGGGATACGCAGTATTTT; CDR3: CSAPGLAGGGDTQYF
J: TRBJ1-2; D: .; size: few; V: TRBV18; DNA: TGTGCCAGCTCTAATCTTCAGGGGTATGGCTACACCTTC; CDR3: CASSNLQGYGYTF
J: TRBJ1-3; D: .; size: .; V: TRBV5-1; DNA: TGCGCCAGCAGCTTGGATTCTGCAGGGACTGGAAACACCATATATTTT; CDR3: CASSLDSAGTGNTIYF
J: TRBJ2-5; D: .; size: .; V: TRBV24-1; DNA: TGTGCCACCAGTGGCCTTGGGCTCCAAGAGACCCAGTACTTC; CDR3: CATSGLGLQETQYF
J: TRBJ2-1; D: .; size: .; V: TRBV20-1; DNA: TGCAGTGCTACAGGGAGAGACAATGAGCAGTTCTTC; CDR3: CSATGRDNEQFF
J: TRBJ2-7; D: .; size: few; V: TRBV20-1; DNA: TGCAGTGCCTCCGAGGGGCACGAGCAGTACTTC; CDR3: CSASEGHEQYF
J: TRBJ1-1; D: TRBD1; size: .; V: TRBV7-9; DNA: TGTGCCAGCAGCACAGGGGGTTATTTCGGGGAAGCTTTCTTT; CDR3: CASSTGGYFGEAFF
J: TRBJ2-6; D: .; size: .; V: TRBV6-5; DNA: TGTGCCAGCAGTTGGGTTACAGACTCTGGGGCCAACGTCCTGACTTTC; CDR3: CASSWVTDSGANVLTF